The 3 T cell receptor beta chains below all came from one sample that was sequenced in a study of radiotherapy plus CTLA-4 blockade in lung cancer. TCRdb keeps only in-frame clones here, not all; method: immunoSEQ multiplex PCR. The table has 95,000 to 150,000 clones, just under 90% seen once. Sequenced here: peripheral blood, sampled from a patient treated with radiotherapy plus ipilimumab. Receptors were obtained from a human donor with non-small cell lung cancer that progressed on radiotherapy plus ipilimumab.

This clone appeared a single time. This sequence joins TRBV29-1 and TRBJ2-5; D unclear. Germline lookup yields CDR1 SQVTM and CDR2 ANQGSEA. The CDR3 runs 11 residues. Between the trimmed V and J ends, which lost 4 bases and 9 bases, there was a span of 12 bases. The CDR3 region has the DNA TGCAGCGTTGTCCGACCCCAGGCCCAGTACTTC. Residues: CSVVRPQAQYF.

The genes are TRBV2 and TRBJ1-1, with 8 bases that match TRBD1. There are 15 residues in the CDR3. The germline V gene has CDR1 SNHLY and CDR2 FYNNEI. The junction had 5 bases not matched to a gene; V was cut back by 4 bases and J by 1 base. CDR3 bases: TGTGCCAGCAGTGGGACAGGGAATGCGAACACTGAAGCTTTCTTT. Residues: CASSGTGNANTEAFF.

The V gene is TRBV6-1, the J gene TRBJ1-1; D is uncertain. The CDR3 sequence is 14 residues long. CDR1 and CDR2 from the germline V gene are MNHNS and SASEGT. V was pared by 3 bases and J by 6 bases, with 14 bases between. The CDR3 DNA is TGTGCCAGCAGTGACCGCGGTTCGGTCTCTGAAGCTTTCTTT. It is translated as CASSDRGSVSEAFF.